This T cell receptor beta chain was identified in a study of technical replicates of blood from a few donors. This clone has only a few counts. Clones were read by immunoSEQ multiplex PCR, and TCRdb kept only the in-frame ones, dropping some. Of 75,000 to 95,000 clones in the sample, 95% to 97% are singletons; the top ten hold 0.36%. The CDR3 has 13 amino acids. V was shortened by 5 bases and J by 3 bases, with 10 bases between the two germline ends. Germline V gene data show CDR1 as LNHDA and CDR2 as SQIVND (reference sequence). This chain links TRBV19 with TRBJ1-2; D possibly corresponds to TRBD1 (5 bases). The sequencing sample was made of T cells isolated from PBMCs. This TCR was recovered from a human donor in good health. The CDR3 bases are TGTGCCAGTAGTCCGGACACCTACTATGGCTACACCTTC. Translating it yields CASSPDTYYGYTF.